This TCR beta chain was sequenced for a study of blood T cell repertoires in COVID-19. Study-wide background: The United States, Italy and Spain were the sources of the acute and convalescent COVID-19 samples. PBMCs, B-cell-depleted T cells, or T cells provided the cDNA or gDNA that made up the material.

Only in-frame clones appear in the TCRdb table, and some are missing; sequencing was by immunoSEQ multiplex PCR. The profile shows 220,000 or so clones, approximately 90% of them singletons. In germline, CDR1 is LGHDT, CDR2 YNNKEL (reference sequence). V lost 1 base, J lost 0 bases, and 6 bases lay in between. The CDR3 is 14 residues long. The TCR was taken from a man aged 50 or older who had been exposed to COVID-19. The rearrangement links TRBV3-1 (or the pseudogene TRBV3-2) to TRBJ2-5, with TRBD2 as a possible D gene (6 bases). The sequenced sample consisted of PBMCs or T cells enriched from blood (not recorded which). CDR3 protein: CASSQGDYQETQYF. CDR3 DNA: TGTGCCAGCAGCCAAGGGGACTACCAAGAGACCCAGTACTTC.